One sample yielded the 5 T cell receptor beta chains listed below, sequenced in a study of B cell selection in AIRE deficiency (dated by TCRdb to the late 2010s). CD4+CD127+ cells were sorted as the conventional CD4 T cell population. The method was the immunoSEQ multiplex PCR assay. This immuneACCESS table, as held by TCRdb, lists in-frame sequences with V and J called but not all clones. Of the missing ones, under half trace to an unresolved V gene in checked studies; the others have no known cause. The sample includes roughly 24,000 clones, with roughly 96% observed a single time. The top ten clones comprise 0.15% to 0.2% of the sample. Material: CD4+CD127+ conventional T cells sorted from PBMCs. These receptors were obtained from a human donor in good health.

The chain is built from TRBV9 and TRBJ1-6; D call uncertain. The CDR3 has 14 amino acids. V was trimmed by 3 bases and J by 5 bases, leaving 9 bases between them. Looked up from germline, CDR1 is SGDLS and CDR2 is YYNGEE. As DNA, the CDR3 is TGTGCCAGCAGCGGGCGGACTAATAATTCACCCCTCCACTTT. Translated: CASSGRTNNSPLHF. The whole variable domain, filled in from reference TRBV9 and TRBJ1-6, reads DSGVTQTPKHLITATGQRVTLRCSPRSGDLSVYWYQQSLDQGLQFLIQYYNGEERAKGNILERFSAQQFPDLHSELNLSSLELGDSALYFCASSGRTNNSPLHFGNGTRLTVT.

The CDR3 loop is CASSHGTSGGTDTQYF. The CDR3 DNA sequence: TGCGCCAGCAGCCACGGGACTAGCGGGGGCACAGATACGCAGTATTTT. The V gene is TRBV5-1, the J gene TRBJ2-3; 13 bases match TRBD2. J lost 1 base, V lost 4 bases, and 3 bases had no gene match. The CDR3 is 16 residues long. Germline CDR1 and CDR2: SGHRS and YFSETQ.

CDR3 DNA sequence: TGTGCCAGCAGTACAGCCCCAGCACAGCCCCAGCATTTT. Translation: CASSTAPAQPQHF. The V call is TRBV2, the J call TRBJ1-5; no reliable D call. The V and J ends lost 5 bases and 7 bases respectively, with 12 bases between them. The CDR3 has 13 amino acids. Germline CDR1 reads SNHLY; CDR2 reads FYNNEI.

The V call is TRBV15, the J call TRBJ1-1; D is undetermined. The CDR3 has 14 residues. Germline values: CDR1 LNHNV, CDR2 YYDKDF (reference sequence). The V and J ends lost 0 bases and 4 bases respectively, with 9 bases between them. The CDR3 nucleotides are TGTGCCACCAGCAGAGACGTTAGAGGCACTGAAGCTTTCTTT. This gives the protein CATSRDVRGTEAFF.

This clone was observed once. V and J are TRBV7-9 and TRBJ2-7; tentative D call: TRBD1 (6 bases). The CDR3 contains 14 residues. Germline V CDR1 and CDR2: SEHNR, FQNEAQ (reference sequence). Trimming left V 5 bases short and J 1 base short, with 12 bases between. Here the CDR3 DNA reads TGTGCCAGCAGCCTCCGGGACAAATCCTACGAGCAGTACTTC. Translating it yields CASSLRDKSYEQYF.